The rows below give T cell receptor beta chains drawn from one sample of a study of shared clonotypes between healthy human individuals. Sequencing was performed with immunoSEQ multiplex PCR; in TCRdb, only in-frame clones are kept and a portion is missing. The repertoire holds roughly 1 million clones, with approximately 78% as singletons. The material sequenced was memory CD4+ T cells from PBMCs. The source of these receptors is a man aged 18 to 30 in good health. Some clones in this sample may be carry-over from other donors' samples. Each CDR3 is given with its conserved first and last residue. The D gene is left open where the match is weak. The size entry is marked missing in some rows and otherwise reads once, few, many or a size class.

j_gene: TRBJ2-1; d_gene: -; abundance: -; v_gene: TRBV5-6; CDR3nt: TGTGCCAGCAACCTGTACAATGAGCAGTTCTTC; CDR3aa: CASNLYNEQFF
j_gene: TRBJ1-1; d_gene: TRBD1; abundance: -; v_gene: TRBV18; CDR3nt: TGTGCCAGCTCAGAGTTGAGGGGGCAGTTTACTGAAGCTTTCTTT; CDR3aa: CASSELRGQFTEAFF
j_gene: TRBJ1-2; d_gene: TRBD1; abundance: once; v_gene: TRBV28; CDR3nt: TGTGCCAGCTCCGGGACAGCTAACTATGGCTACACCTTC; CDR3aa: CASSGTANYGYTF
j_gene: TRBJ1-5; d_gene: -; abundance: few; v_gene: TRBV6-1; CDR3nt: TGTGCCAGCAGTGGGGCACAGGCCCTCGGGGCCCAGCATTTT; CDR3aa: CASSGAQALGAQHF
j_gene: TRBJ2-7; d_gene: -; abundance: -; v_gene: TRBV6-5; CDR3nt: TGTGCCAGCAGTTACCTCGGGGGCGAGCAGTACTTC; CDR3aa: CASSYLGGEQYF
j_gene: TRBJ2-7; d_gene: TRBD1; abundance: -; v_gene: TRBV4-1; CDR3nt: TGCGCCAGCAGCCAACGACAGGGGGCCTACGAGCAGTACTTC; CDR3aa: CASSQRQGAYEQYF
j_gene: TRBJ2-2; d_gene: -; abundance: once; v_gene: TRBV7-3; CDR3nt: TGTGCCAGCAGCCCCGGCGTAGGGGGAGGACACGGGGAGCTGTTTTTT; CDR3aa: CASSPGVGGGHGELFF
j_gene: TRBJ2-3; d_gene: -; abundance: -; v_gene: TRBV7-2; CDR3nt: TGTGCCAGCAGCTTAGGGCCTGCCCGGTATACGCAGTATTTT; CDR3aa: CASSLGPARYTQYF
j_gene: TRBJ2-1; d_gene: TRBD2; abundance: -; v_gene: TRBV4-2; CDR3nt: TGTGCCAGCAGCCAAGACTCACTAGCGGGATCCCACAATGAGCAGTTCTTC; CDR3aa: CASSQDSLAGSHNEQFF
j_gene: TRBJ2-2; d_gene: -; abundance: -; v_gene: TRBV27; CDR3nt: TGTGCCAGCAGTTTTTTCCGGAACACCGGGGAGCTGTTTTTT; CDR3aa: CASSFFRNTGELFF
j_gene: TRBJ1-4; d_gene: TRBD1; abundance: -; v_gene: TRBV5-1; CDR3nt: TGCGCCAGCAGCCTTCCTCAGGGGGCCTCAAATGAAAAACTGTTTTTT; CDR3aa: CASSLPQGASNEKLFF
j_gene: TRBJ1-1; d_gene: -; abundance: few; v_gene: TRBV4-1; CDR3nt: TGCGCCAGCAGCCAAGCGTCGGGTTTTGAAGCTTTCTTT; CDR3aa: CASSQASGFEAFF
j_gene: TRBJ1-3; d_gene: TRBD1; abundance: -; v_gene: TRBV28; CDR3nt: TGTGCCAGCAGTCCGCCCGGGACAGGGTCAGGCACCATATATTTT; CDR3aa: CASSPPGTGSGTIYF
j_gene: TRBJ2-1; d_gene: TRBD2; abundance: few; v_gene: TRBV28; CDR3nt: TGTGCCAGCAGTTCAAGACTAGCGGGGTCGTACAATGAGCAGTTCTTC; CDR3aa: CASSSRLAGSYNEQFF
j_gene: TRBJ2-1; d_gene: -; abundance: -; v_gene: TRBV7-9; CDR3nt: TGTGCCAGCAGCGGGTTTGGTGAGCAGTTCTTC; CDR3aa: CASSGFGEQFF
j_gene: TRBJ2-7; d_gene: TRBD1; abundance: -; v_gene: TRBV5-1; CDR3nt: TGCGCCAGCAGGTCGCAGGGGGTGTCCTACGAGCAGTACTTC; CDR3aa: CASRSQGVSYEQYF
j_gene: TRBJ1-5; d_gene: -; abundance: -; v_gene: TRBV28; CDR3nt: TGTGCCAGCAGACCGACAGGATATAGCAATCAGCCCCAGCATTTT; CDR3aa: CASRPTGYSNQPQHF
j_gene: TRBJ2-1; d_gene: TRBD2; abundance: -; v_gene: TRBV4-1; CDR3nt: TGCGCCAGCAGCCAAAGAGCGGGAGGGCCGGACAATGAGCAGTTCTTC; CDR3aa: CASSQRAGGPDNEQFF
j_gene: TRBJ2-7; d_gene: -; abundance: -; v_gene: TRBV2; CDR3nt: TGTGCCAGCAGTGAAACCCGTTCGACCTCCGGGCAGTACTTC; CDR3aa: CASSETRSTSGQYF
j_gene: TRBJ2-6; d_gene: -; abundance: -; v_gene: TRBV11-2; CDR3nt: TGTGCCAGCAGCTTCTTACTCTCGTCTGGGGCCAACGTCCTGACTTTC; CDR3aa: CASSFLLSSGANVLTF
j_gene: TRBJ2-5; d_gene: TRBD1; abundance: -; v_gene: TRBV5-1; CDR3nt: TGCGCCAGCAGCCCCTCGACAGGGTCTGTGGAGACCCAGTACTTC; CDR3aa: CASSPSTGSVETQYF
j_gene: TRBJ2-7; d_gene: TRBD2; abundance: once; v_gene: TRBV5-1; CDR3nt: TGCGCCAGCAGCTATTTCAGCGGGGGAAGCTCCTACGAGCAGTACTTC; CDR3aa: CASSYFSGGSSYEQYF
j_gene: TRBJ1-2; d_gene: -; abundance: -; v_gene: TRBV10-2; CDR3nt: TGCGCCAGCAGTGAGAGGGGACCCTGGGACGGCTACACCTTC; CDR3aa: CASSERGPWDGYTF
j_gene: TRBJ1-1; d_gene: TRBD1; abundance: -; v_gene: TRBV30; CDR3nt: TGTGCCTGGGACAGGGGGAACACTGAAGCTTTCTTT; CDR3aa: CAWDRGNTEAFF
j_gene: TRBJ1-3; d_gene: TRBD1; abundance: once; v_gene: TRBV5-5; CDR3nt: TGTGCCAGCAGCTTGGTCGGGACAGCGTCTGGAAACACCATATATTTT; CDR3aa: CASSLVGTASGNTIYF
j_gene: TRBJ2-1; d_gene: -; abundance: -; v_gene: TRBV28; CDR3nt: TGTGCCAGCAGGCACGGGGCCTCCTCCTACAATGAGCAGTTCTTC; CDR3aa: CASRHGASSYNEQFF
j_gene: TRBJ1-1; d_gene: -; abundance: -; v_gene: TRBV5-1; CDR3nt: TGCGCCAGCAGTGCCCTGGGGGTGAACACTGAAGCTTTCTTT; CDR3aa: CASSALGVNTEAFF
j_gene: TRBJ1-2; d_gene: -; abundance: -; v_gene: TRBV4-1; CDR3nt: TGCGCCAGCAGCCAAGTCACGGACGGTGGCTACACCTTC; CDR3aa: CASSQVTDGGYTF
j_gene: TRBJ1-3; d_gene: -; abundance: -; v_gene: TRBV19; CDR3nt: TGTGCCAGTAGTATGATTCGGATTGACTCTGGAAACACCATATATTTT; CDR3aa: CASSMIRIDSGNTIYF
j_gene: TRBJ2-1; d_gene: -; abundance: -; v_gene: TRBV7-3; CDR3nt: TGTGCCAGCAGCTCCCCTGGGGCTGAGCAGTTCTTC; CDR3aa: CASSSPGAEQFF
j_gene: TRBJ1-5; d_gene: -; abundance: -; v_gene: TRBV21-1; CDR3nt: TGTGCCAGGACCGGGCCCGCTAATCAGCCCCAGCATTTT; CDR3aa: CARTGPANQPQHF
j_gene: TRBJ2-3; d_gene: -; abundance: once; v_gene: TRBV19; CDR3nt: TGTGCCAGTAGTATTTCGTGGCACTCGCTCACAGATACGCAGTATTTT; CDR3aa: CASSISWHSLTDTQYF
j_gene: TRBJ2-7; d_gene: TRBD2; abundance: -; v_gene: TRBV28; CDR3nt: TGTGCCAGCAGTTTTCCTGGGACTAGATCCTACGAGCAGTACTTC; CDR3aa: CASSFPGTRSYEQYF
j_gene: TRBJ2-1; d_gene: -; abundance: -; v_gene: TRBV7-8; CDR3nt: TGTGCCAGCAGCTTAGGCAAAGGATGGAATAATGAGCAGTTCTTC; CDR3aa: CASSLGKGWNNEQFF
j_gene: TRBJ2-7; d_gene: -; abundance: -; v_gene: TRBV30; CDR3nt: TGTGCCTGGAGTGTAGGTGGAGGGGGGTCCTCGTACTTC; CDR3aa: CAWSVGGGGSSYF
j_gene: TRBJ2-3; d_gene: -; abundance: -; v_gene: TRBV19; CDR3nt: TGTGCCAGTCGCGGCAGGGGCCCCGCAGATACGCAGTATTTT; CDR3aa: CASRGRGPADTQYF
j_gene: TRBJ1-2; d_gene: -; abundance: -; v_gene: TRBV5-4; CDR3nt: TGTGCCAGCAGCCAAATAATGGGCCGGGGAGGGTATGGCTACACCTTC; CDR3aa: CASSQIMGRGGYGYTF
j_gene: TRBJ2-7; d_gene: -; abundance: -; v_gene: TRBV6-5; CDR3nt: TGTGCCAGCAGTTACCGGGTCTCGGGTTACGAGCAGTACTTC; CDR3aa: CASSYRVSGYEQYF
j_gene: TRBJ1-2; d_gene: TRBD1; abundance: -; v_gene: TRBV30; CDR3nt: TGTGCCTGGAGTTTGGGGACAGGGATGGGCTACACCTTC; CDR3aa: CAWSLGTGMGYTF
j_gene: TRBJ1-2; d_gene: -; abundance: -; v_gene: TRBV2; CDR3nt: TGTGCCAGCAGTGACGGCAGTTATGGCTACACCTTC; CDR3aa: CASSDGSYGYTF
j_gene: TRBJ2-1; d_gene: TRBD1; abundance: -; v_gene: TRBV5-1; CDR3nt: TGCGCCAGCAGCTTGGAGGGACAGGCTGCCTACAATGAGCAGTTCTTC; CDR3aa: CASSLEGQAAYNEQFF
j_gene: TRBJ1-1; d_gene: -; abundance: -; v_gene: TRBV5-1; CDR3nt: TGCGCCAGCAGCTTGATGCAGAACACTGAAGCTTTCTTT; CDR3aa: CASSLMQNTEAFF
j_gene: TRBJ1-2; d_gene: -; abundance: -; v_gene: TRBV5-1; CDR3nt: TGCGCCAGCAGCTTGGGGGGCCCCAACTATGGCTACACCTTC; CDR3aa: CASSLGGPNYGYTF
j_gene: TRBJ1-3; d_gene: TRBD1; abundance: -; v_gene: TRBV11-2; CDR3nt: TGTGCCAGCAGCACGGGCTCGACAGGGGGCGGAAACACCATATATTTT; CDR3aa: CASSTGSTGGGNTIYF
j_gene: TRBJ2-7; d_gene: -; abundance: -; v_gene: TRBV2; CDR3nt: TGTGCCAGCAGGGTGAGATCCTACGAGCAGTACTTC; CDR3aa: CASRVRSYEQYF
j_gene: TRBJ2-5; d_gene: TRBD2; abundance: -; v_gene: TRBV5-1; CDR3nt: TGCGCCAGCAGCGACCCCCCGGGACTAGTGGGTCAAGAGACCCAGTACTTC; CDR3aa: CASSDPPGLVGQETQYF
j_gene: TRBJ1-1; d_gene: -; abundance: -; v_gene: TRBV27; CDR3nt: TGTGCCAGCAAAGAAATGATCAGGGAGAACACTGAAGCTTTCTTT; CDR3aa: CASKEMIRENTEAFF
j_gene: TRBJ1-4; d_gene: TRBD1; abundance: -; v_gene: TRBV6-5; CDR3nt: TGTGCCAGCAGACAACAGGGGGGGAATGAAAAACTGTTTTTT; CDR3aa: CASRQQGGNEKLFF